The 7 T cell receptor beta chains below come from one sample, sequenced in a study of breast tumors, draining lymph nodes, adjacent tissues. TCRdb called the multiplex PCR reads again in MiXCR, with one record for every CDR3 protein. The table has about 140,000 distinct CDR3 sequences, approximately 32% seen once. The lymph nodes were axillary draining lymph nodes from breast cancer patients. The specimen was axillary lymph node tissue. The origin of the receptors is a female donor with breast cancer. Some clones in this sample may be carry-over from other donors' samples.

This clonotype was recorded many times. The chain uses TRBV7-2 and TRBJ2-3, with D unresolved. This CDR3 has 16 residues. The germline CDR1 and CDR2 sequences are SGHTA and FQGNSA. Trimming cost V 2 bases and J 0 bases, with 12 bases left between them. This CDR3 reads CASSLRVEASTDTQYF. In DNA, the CDR3 is TGTGCCAGCAGCTTACGAGTTGAAGCTAGCACAGATACGCAGTATTTT.

A word on this clonotype: A read error may account for a junction end that differs from germline. This chain links TRBV3-1 with TRBJ2-1; TRBD2 is a possible D gene (6 bases). The CDR3 runs to 13 residues. Germline V gene lookup returns CDR1 LGHDT and CDR2 YNNKEL (reference sequence). The CDR3 bases are TGTCCCAGCAGCCCCATAGGACTATACGGGCAGTTCTTC. It codes for CPSSPIGLYGQFF.

The V and J genes are TRBV9 and TRBJ2-5; 11 bases are a match to TRBD2. Germline CDR1 reads SGDLS; CDR2 reads YYNGEE. The junction had 5 bases not matched to a gene; V was cut back by 2 bases and J by 5 bases. CDR3 length: 15 amino acids. The CDR3 loop reads CASSVSSGGPETQYF. In DNA form, the CDR3 reads TGTGCCAGCAGCGTCTCTAGCGGGGGGCCTGAGACCCAGTACTTC. Looking up the rest from reference TRBV9 and TRBJ2-5 gives the full variable domain: DSGVTQTPKHLITATGQRVTLRCSPRSGDLSVYWYQQSLDQGLQFLIQYYNGEERAKGNILERFSAQQFPDLHSELNLSSLELGDSALYFCASSVSSGGPETQYFGPGTRLLVL.

As regards this clonotype: A much more abundant neighbour one base away suggests this may be a read error. V is TRBV28 and J is TRBJ2-7; TRBD1 aligns across 7 bases. Germline loops: CDR1 MDHEN, CDR2 SYDVKM. This CDR3 has 15 amino acids. The CDR3 loop reads CASSLPGTASYERYF. In nucleotides, the CDR3 is TGTGCCAGCAGTTTACCCGGGACAGCCTCCTACGAGCGGTACTTC.

On this clonotype itself: A read error may be the cause here, since a much bigger clone is one base away. The rearrangement joins TRBV7-3 to TRBJ2-4, with 8 bases fitting TRBD2. This CDR3 is built from 16 residues. Germline V lookup: CDR1 SGHTA, CDR2 FQGTGA. Trimming cost V 1 base and J 2 bases; bases outside gene matches: 4. The CDR3 nucleotides are TGTGCCAGCAGCTTAAGCGGGGGGCTGTCCAAAAACATTCAGTACTTC. Residues: CASSLSGGLSKNIQYF.

The chain recombines TRBV25-1 with TRBJ2-1; 11 bases are shared with TRBD2. Trimming took 3 bases from V and 4 from J; bases not matched to a gene: 5. Germline loops: CDR1 MGHDK, CDR2 SYGVNS. This CDR3 region has 16 residues. The CDR3 DNA sequence: TGTGCCAGCAGTGACCCGACTAGCGGGGCTTACAATGAGCAGTTCTTC. Its protein product is CASSDPTSGAYNEQFF.

This clonotype was seen at least ten times. V gene TRBV19 combines with J gene TRBJ2-3, with D hard to call. The CDR3 has 13 residues. V lost 3 bases and J 2 bases, leaving 6 bases between the germline ends. Per the germline V gene, CDR1 is LNHDA and CDR2 is SQIVND (reference sequence). The CDR3 loop reads CASSMRLTDTQYF. The CDR3 coding sequence is TGTGCCAGTAGTATGCGGCTCACAGATACGCAGTATTTT.